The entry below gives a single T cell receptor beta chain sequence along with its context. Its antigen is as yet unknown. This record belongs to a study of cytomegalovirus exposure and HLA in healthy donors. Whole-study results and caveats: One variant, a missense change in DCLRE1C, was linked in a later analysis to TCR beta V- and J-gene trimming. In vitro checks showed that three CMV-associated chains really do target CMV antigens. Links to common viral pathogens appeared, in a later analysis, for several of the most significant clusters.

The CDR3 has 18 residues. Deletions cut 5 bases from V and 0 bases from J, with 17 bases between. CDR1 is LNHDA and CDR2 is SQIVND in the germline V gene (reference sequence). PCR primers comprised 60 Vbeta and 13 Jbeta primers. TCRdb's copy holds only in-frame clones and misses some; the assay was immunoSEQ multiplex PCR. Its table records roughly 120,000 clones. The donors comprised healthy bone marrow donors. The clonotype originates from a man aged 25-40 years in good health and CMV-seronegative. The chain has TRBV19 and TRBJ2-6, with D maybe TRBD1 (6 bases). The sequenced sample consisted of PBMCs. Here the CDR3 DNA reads TGTGCCAGTAGTTCGTGGACAGAGAGAAGCTCTGGGGCCAACGTCCTGACTTTC. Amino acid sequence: CASSSWTERSSGANVLTF.